Below are 27 T cell receptor beta chains sequenced from a single sample in a study of Tregs in tolerant kidney transplant recipients. Generated by immunoSEQ multiplex PCR, the TCRdb table keeps only in-frame clones and is missing some. The listing records about 48,000 clones. The sample was CD4+ T cells from blood, taken before the transplant. These receptors were obtained from a human donor who received a combined kidney and bone marrow transplant.

A note on this clone: The read ends 3 residues early relative to the CDR3; the germline J gene fills the gap. The chain joins TRBV18 to TRBJ2-2, with TRBD2 identical over 14 bases. The germline CDR1 and CDR2 sequences are KGHSH and LQKENI. With V trimmed by 0 bases and J by 5 bases, 2 bases remained unmatched. The CDR3 is made up of 17 amino acids. The covered CDR3 bases are TGTGCCAGCTCACCACCCGGACTAGCGGGAGGTACCGGGGAG. Protein sequence: CASSPPGLAGGTGE. In full, the CDR3 reads CASSPPGLAGGTGELFF.

In regard to this clone: The read terminates 3 residues before the CDR3 end, so the remaining end is supplied by the germline J gene. The chain carries TRBV5-1 and TRBJ1-2, with 8 bases lining up with TRBD1. CDR1 and CDR2 (germline): SGHRS, YFSETQ. With V trimmed by 2 bases and J by 6 bases, 0 bases remained unmatched. The CDR3 totals 12 residues. The sequenced CDR3 bases are TGCGCCAGCAGCTTACAGGGGGATGGC. Its translation: CASSLQGDG. The whole CDR3 region reads CASSLQGDGYTF.

About this clone: The read ends 3 residues before the CDR3 terminus; that terminus is restored from the germline J gene. The chain couples TRBV7-2 to TRBJ2-3; TRBD1 matches at 8 bases. The V segment lost 0 bases and the J segment 2 bases; nucleotides outside the gene matches: 4. This CDR3 comprises 16 residues. CDR1 and CDR2 (germline): SGHTA, FQGNSA. The CDR3 region is CASSLAGQGFTDTQYF. Incomplete CDR3 DNA: TGTGCCAGCAGCTTAGCTGGACAGGGATTCACAGATACG.

The DNA read from the CDR3 is TGTGCCAGCAGCCCTAACTACCAGGGGGCGAACGAG. Translating gives CASSPNYQGANE. The entire CDR3 protein reads CASSPNYQGANEQYF. This chain links TRBV7-8 with TRBJ2-7; 8 bases match TRBD1. The read gets to within 3 residues of the CDR3 end, and the germline J gene fills in the rest. V lost 5 bases and J lost 5; bases outside the gene matches: 11. The CDR3 consists of 15 residues. The germline V gene has CDR1 SGHVS and CDR2 FQNEAQ.

Regarding this clone: The missing CDR3 end, 3 residues past where the read stops, is filled in from the germline J gene. The chain couples TRBV19 to TRBJ1-1; 8 bases line up with TRBD1. CDR1 and CDR2 (germline): LNHDA, SQIVND (reference sequence). This CDR3 has 11 residues. V dropped 9 bases and J dropped 5; count of bases not matched to a gene: 2. CDR3 DNA, as far as it was read: TGTGCCAGCCACAGGGGGACTGAA. Its protein is CASHRGTE. The complete CDR3 reads CASHRGTEAFF.

On this clone itself: Read data end 3 residues before the CDR3 end; the end is taken from the germline J gene. The chain couples TRBV2 to TRBJ1-5, with 12 bases lining up with TRBD1. With V trimmed by 6 bases and J by 5 bases, 5 bases remained unmatched. The germline gives CDR1 SNHLY, CDR2 FYNNEI. CDR3 length: 15 amino acids. Here the CDR3 reads CASRGTGGRDQPQHF. The sequenced part of the CDR3 DNA is TGTGCCAGCAGGGGGACAGGGGGCCGGGATCAGCCC.

On this clone itself: The read finishes 3 residues shy of the CDR3 end, and the germline J gene is used to complete it. The chain has TRBV6-2 or TRBV6-3 and TRBJ2-2, with TRBD1 matching over 7 bases. Germline V gene data show CDR1 as MNHEY and CDR2 as SVGEGT. This CDR3 has 16 residues. V lost 6 bases, J lost 0 bases, and 7 bases stayed unmatched. Incomplete CDR3 DNA: TGTGCCAGCAGAAACCGACAGGGAACGAACACCGGGGAG. Its protein product is CASRNRQGTNTGE. The whole CDR3 protein reads CASRNRQGTNTGELFF.

About this clone: The read stops 3 residues short of the end of the CDR3; the missing end is completed from the germline J gene. The chain couples TRBV20-1 to TRBJ2-5; maybe TRBD1 (6 bases). Deletions cut 5 bases from V and 3 bases from J, with 16 bases between. Per germline, CDR1 DFQATT and CDR2 SNEGSKA (reference sequence). The CDR3 spans 14 residues. Here the CDR3 reads CSARTTRGKETQYF. The CDR3 DNA, read in part, is TGCAGTGCTCGAACTACCAGGGGAAAAGAGACC.

Notes on this clone: The read ends 3 residues before the CDR3 terminus; that terminus is restored from the germline J gene. The gene calls are TRBV30 and TRBJ1-2, with unresolved D. This CDR3 region has 12 residues. Trimming removed 5 bases from V and 4 bases from J, with 11 bases in between. Germline V gene lookup returns CDR1 GTSNPN and CDR2 SVGIG (reference sequence). The CDR3 sequence is CAWGDEGYGYTF. The DNA read from the CDR3 is TGTGCCTGGGGCGATGAGGGCTATGGC.

Worth noting for this clone: The read stops 3 residues short of the end of the CDR3; the missing end is completed from the germline J gene. This chain connects TRBV18 to TRBJ2-1; the match to TRBD2 covers 13 bases. The CDR3 is made up of 17 amino acids. The germline V gene encodes CDR1 KGHSH and CDR2 LQKENI. With 3 bases clipped from V and 5 bases from J, the junction kept 7 bases outside the gene matches. CDR3 in amino acids: CASSPVIGLAGDNEQFF. The covered CDR3 bases are TGTGCCAGCTCACCCGTCATCGGACTAGCGGGGGACAATGAG.

Worth noting for this clone: The read terminates 3 residues before the CDR3 end, so the remaining end is supplied by the germline J gene. V gene TRBV11-2 combines with J gene TRBJ2-7, with a tentative D call TRBD2 (6 bases). The V gene lost 6 bases and the J gene lost 6 bases, with 15 bases spanning the gap. The CDR3 consists of 13 residues. Per the germline V gene, CDR1 is SGHAT and CDR2 is FQNNGV. The CDR3 sequence is CASSRSGRIEQYF. The CDR3 bases that were read are TGTGCCAGCAGTCGTTCGGGGAGGATCGAG.

In the case of this clone: Read data end 3 residues before the CDR3 end; the end is taken from the germline J gene. The V gene is TRBV20-1, the J gene TRBJ2-1; TRBD1 is a possible D gene (6 bases). The CDR3 covers 15 residues. Germline values: CDR1 DFQATT, CDR2 SNEGSKA (reference sequence). Trimming pared 5 bases from V and 3 bases from J, leaving 17 bases between. Partial CDR3 DNA: TGCAGTGCTCCAACCGGGACACAATACTACAATGAG. Its protein product is CSAPTGTQYYNE. The entire CDR3 reads CSAPTGTQYYNEQFF.

A note on this clone: Read sequence stops 3 residues before the CDR3 end, and the germline J gene provides the missing end. The V call is TRBV28, the J call TRBJ2-7; the match to TRBD2 covers 12 bases. The CDR3 consists of 16 residues. J lost 4 bases, V lost 5 bases, and 9 bases had no gene match. Germline assignment: CDR1 MDHEN and CDR2 SYDVKM. CDR3: CASSALTSGRLYEQYF. The part of the CDR3 DNA that was read is TGTGCCAGCAGTGCCCTAACTAGCGGGAGGCTATACGAG.

Comments on this clone: The CDR3 is cut off 3 residues early in the read; its end comes from the germline J gene. The rearrangement joins TRBV14 to TRBJ2-3; D may match TRBD1 or TRBD2 (5 bases each). CDR1 and CDR2 from the germline V gene are SGHDN and FVKESK. The CDR3 covers 16 residues. Trimming shortened V by 1 base and J by 2 bases, and 13 bases separated the two germline ends. CDR3 bases read: TGTGCCAGCAGCCAAGTGAAGGGGAGTTTCACAGATACG. Protein product: CASSQVKGSFTDT. The entire CDR3 protein is CASSQVKGSFTDTQYF. The complete variable domain, with remaining parts taken from reference TRBV14 and TRBJ2-3, reads EAGVTQFPSHSVIEKGQTVTLRCDPISGHDNLYWYRRVMGKEIKFLLHFVKESKQDESGMPNNRFLAERTGGTYSTLKVQPAELEDSGVYFCASSQVKGSFTDTQYFGPGTRLTVL.

As concerns this clone: The read terminates 3 residues before the CDR3 end, so the remaining end is supplied by the germline J gene. V is TRBV20-1 and J is TRBJ2-1; possible D gene TRBD1, 6 bases. The CDR3 runs to 18 residues. In germline, CDR1 is DFQATT, CDR2 SNEGSKA (reference sequence). V was cut by 7 bases and J by 4 bases, with 29 bases left in between. This chain's CDR3 is CSDIGGQGSRGGYNEQFF. The covered CDR3 bases are TGCAGTGACATTGGGGGCCAGGGATCCAGAGGCGGATACAATGAG.

The covered CDR3 bases are TGTGCCAGCAGCTCGGGACAGGGGAACACCGGGGAG. This codes for CASSSGQGNTGE. The complete CDR3 reads CASSSGQGNTGELFF. V and J are TRBV11-3 and TRBJ2-2, with 9 nucleotides matching TRBD1. The read stops 3 residues short of the end of the CDR3; the missing end is completed from the germline J gene. The CDR3 is 15 amino acids. The trim removed 4 bases at V and 1 base at J, leaving 1 base unmatched. Per germline, CDR1 SGHNT and CDR2 YENEEA. Full variable domain (remainder filled in from reference TRBV11-3 and TRBJ2-2): EAGVVQSPRYKIIEKKQPVAFWCNPISGHNTLYWYLQNLGQGPELLIRYENEEAVDDSQLPKDRFSAERLKGVDSTLKIQPAELGDSAVYLCASSSGQGNTGELFFGEGSRLTVL.

As to this clone: From the germline J gene comes the end of the CDR3, since the read stops 3 residues before it. V gene TRBV7-3 combines with J gene TRBJ2-1, with 9 bases matching TRBD2. The CDR3 sequence is 16 residues long. V lost 2 bases and J lost 4; bases outside the gene matches: 6. In germline, CDR1 is SGHTA, CDR2 FQGTGA. CDR3 amino acids: CASSLLGLAGYNEQFF. Incomplete CDR3 DNA: TGTGCCAGCAGCTTATTAGGGCTAGCGGGGTACAATGAG. Full variable domain (rest looked up from reference TRBV7-3 and TRBJ2-1): GAGVSQTPSNKVTEKGKYVELRCDPISGHTALYWYRQSLGQGPEFLIYFQGTGAADDSGLPNDRFFAVRPEGSVSTLKIQRTERGDSAVYLCASSLLGLAGYNEQFFGPGTRLTVL.

Note on this clone: The CDR3 end lies 3 residues beyond the end of the read and is filled in from the germline J gene. The chain links TRBV5-1 to TRBJ2-3; D perhaps matches TRBD1 (5 bases). The V gene's germline CDR1 is SGHRS and CDR2 YFSETQ. CDR3 length: 12 amino acids. V was clipped by 7 bases and J by 6 bases, with 12 bases between them. The CDR3 loop reads CASSDRMDTQYF. The sequenced CDR3 bases are TGCGCCAGCTCCGACAGAATGGATACG.

Points on this clone: The CDR3 extends 3 residues past the end of the read, so its final part is completed from the germline J gene. The rearrangement uses TRBV7-8 and TRBJ1-1; D not certain. This CDR3 has 13 residues. Germline CDR1 SGHVS, CDR2 FQNEAQ. Trimming pared 5 bases from V and 1 base from J, leaving 8 bases between. The DNA read from the CDR3 is TGTGCCAGCAGCCTAAAAGCGAACACTGAA. It is translated as CASSLKANTE. The complete CDR3 sequence is CASSLKANTEAFF.

To note about this clone: Sequencing ends 3 residues short of the CDR3 end; the germline J gene provides the rest. The gene calls are TRBV7-2 and TRBJ1-1; 9 positions agree with TRBD1. Germline CDR1 reads SGHTA; CDR2 reads FQGNSA. The CDR3 runs to 14 residues. Incomplete CDR3 DNA: TGTGCCAGCAGCTTAGCGGGGACAGGGCGTGGA. It translates to CASSLAGTGRG. The whole CDR3 region reads CASSLAGTGRGAFF.

About this clone itself: The sequence runs out 3 residues before the end of the CDR3; the remainder is reconstructed from the germline J gene. The genes are TRBV6-1 and TRBJ2-2, with D tentatively TRBD1 (6 bases). The V end lost 1 base, the J end lost 5 bases, and 17 bases lay between the germline ends. CDR1 and CDR2 (germline): MNHNS, SASEGT. This CDR3 has 17 residues. The part of the CDR3 DNA that was read is TGTGCCAGCAGTGAAGTAATGGGGGCCTGGGAGACCGGGGAG. Its protein product is CASSEVMGAWETGE. The entire CDR3 protein reads CASSEVMGAWETGELFF.

Of note for this clone: The read ends 3 residues early relative to the CDR3; the germline J gene fills the gap. V is TRBV5-6 and J is TRBJ2-6; no clear D. Trimming shortened V by 1 base and J by 0 bases, and 5 bases separated the two germline ends. The germline CDR1 and CDR2 sequences are SGHDT and YYEEEE. The CDR3 is 15 residues long. The covered CDR3 bases are TGTGCCAGCAGCTTGTGGCTCTCTGGGGCCAACGTC. This encodes CASSLWLSGANV. The full CDR3 protein reads CASSLWLSGANVLTF. The variable domain in full, completed from reference TRBV5-6 and TRBJ2-6, reads DAGVTQSPTHLIKTRGQQVTLRCSPKSGHDTVSWYQQALGQGPQFIFQYYEEEERQRGNFPDRFSGHQFPNYSSELNVNALLLGDSALYLCASSLWLSGANVLTFGAGSRLTVL.

Of note for this clone: The CDR3 is cut off 3 residues early in the read; its end comes from the germline J gene. The chain links TRBV7-3 to TRBJ2-2, with a tentative D call TRBD2 (6 bases). This CDR3 contains 15 residues. Per germline, CDR1 SGHTA and CDR2 FQGTGA. V lost 4 bases, J lost 2 bases, and 11 bases lay in between. The part of the CDR3 DNA that was read is TGTGCCAGCAGCTCAGGACTACCTAACACCGGGGAG. Residues: CASSSGLPNTGE. From start to end, the CDR3 is CASSSGLPNTGELFF.

As regards this clone: The read falls 3 residues short of the CDR3 end, and the missing part is taken from the germline J gene. This chain joins TRBV7-2 and TRBJ1-1, with D maybe TRBD1 (5 bases). The V gene lost 5 bases and the J gene lost 0 bases, with 10 bases spanning the gap. Germline V gene data show CDR1 as SGHTA and CDR2 as FQGNSA. CDR3 length: 14 amino acids. The covered CDR3 bases are TGTGCCAGCAGCCTACGGGGGATGAACACTGAA. This encodes CASSLRGMNTE. The complete CDR3 reads CASSLRGMNTEAFF.

In the case of this clone: The CDR3 end lies 3 residues beyond the end of the read and is filled in from the germline J gene. The gene calls are TRBV18 and TRBJ1-1; perhaps TRBD1 as D (6 bases). This CDR3 has 15 amino acids. The V gene's germline CDR1 is KGHSH and CDR2 LQKENI. V was cut by 2 bases and J by 5 bases, with 15 bases left in between. The CDR3 protein is CASSPLAGEGTEAFF. Incomplete CDR3 DNA: TGTGCCAGCTCACCATTAGCAGGGGAAGGGACTGAA.

Worth noting for this clone: The CDR3 end falls 3 residues outside the read, so it is completed with the germline J gene. The chain is built from TRBV20-1 and TRBJ1-3; 9 nucleotides agree with TRBD1. Germline CDR1 reads DFQATT; CDR2 reads SNEGSKA (reference sequence). The CDR3 sequence is 16 residues long. V shed 1 base, J shed 4 bases, and the junction held 8 bases outside the gene matches. Partial CDR3 DNA: TGCAGTGCTAGAGCTGTACAGGGGGCTTGGGGAAACACC. Translation: CSARAVQGAWGNT. Given in full, the CDR3 is CSARAVQGAWGNTIYF.

On this clone itself: The read ends 3 residues early relative to the CDR3; the germline J gene fills the gap. The chain links TRBV5-3 to TRBJ2-2; the match to TRBD2 covers 7 bases. TRBV5-3 is recorded as an ORF, its role being uncertain. The CDR3 consists of 14 residues. With V trimmed by 5 bases and J by 1 base, 2 bases remained unmatched. CDR3 protein: CARSERENTGELFF. Incomplete CDR3 DNA: TGTGCCAGAAGTGAGCGGGAGAACACCGGGGAG.